This passage covers 26 T cell receptor beta chains from one sample sequenced in a study of T cells expressing NK-cell markers. Reprocessing the 5' RACE reads, TCRdb reports a single entry for every CDR3 protein and omits DNA. The listing contains 440,000 or so distinct CDR3 sequences. Specimen: blood T cells: a sorted CD56 or NKG2C T cell subset, CD4+ or CD8+ T cells, or bulk PBMC T cells (not recorded which). These receptors all come from a woman aged 18 to 69 in good health.

This chain links TRBV7-3 with TRBJ2-3; with no DNA, the TCRdb D assignment of TRBD2 cannot be verified. The germline gives CDR1 SGHTA, CDR2 FQGTGA. CDR3 size: 16 residues. CDR3 in amino acids: CASSSSSGSPTDTQYF.

The chain employs TRBV11-2 and TRBJ2-5; TCRdb's D gene call, TRBD1, goes unchecked for lack of DNA. The length of the CDR3 is 14 residues. Germline V CDR1 and CDR2: SGHAT, FQNNGV. The CDR3 spells CASRPTGLGETQYF.

This chain connects TRBV15 to TRBJ2-3; TCRdb calls TRBD2, which cannot be checked without DNA. The germline V gene has CDR1 LNHNV and CDR2 YYDKDF (reference sequence). The CDR3 runs 16 residues. CDR3 sequence reads: CATSSLRTSGGDTQYF.

The chain links TRBV4-3 to TRBJ1-1; TCRdb lists TRBD1, though no DNA is available to test this call. Germline values: CDR1 LGHNA, CDR2 YSLEER. CDR3 length equals 14 residues. CDR3 region: CASSYRQVNTEAFF.

This rearrangement joins TRBV6-5 to TRBJ2-7; without DNA, the TCRdb call of TRBD2 cannot be checked. The CDR3 length is 15 residues. The germline V gene has CDR1 MNHEY and CDR2 SVGAGI. This chain's CDR3 is CASSTRLAEVYEQYF.

The chain combines TRBV5-1 with TRBJ2-1; TCRdb gives TRBD1 as the D gene, but with no DNA this cannot be confirmed. The CDR3 runs 14 residues. The germline CDR1 and CDR2 sequences are SGHRS and YFSETQ. The CDR3 spells CASNGQGSYNEQFF.

The chain has TRBV5-1 and TRBJ2-1; without DNA, the TCRdb call of TRBD1 cannot be checked. The CDR3 contains 14 residues. CDR1 and CDR2 (germline): SGHRS, YFSETQ. The CDR3 here is CASSGALTSNEQFF.

This chain uses TRBV10-3 with TRBJ2-1; TCRdb's D call, TRBD1, is unchecked because there is no DNA. The CDR3 is 17 residues long. Germline V CDR1 and CDR2: ENHRY, SYGVKD. CDR3 sequence: CAISATPRDSLYNEQFF.

The chain joins TRBV5-1 to TRBJ2-7; TCRdb indicates TRBD1, and absent DNA this call remains unverified. The CDR3 sequence is 14 residues long. Germline loops: CDR1 SGHRS, CDR2 YFSETQ. The CDR3 reads CASSFDRGSREQYF.

The chain uses TRBV10-3 and TRBJ2-7; TCRdb picks TRBD1, but there is no DNA to check that call. Germline CDR1 and CDR2: ENHRY and SYGVKD. CDR3 length: 14 amino acids. The CDR3 sequence is CAISDLPGPYEQYF.

The chain employs TRBV6-1 and TRBJ2-3; TCRdb's D gene call, TRBD2, goes unchecked for lack of DNA. The CDR3 loop spans 15 amino acids. Looked up from germline, CDR1 is MNHNS and CDR2 is SASEGT. CDR3 region: CASSPRLAGEDTQYF.

This chain connects TRBV28 to TRBJ2-3. The V gene's germline CDR1 is MDHEN and CDR2 SYDVKM. CDR3 length equals 13 residues. The CDR3 sequence is CASSLISTDTQYF.

This chain links TRBV6-2 or TRBV6-3 with TRBJ1-1. Germline V gene lookup returns CDR1 MNHEY and CDR2 SVGEGT. The CDR3 runs 18 residues. The CDR3 is CASSYSLRDPGDWTEAFF.

The gene calls are TRBV20-1 and TRBJ2-3; absent DNA, TCRdb's TRBD2 call cannot be checked. This CDR3 contains 16 residues. Germline V gives CDR1 DFQATT, CDR2 SNEGSKA (reference sequence). The CDR3 here is CSARRGLAASTDTQYF.

The chain carries TRBV12-3 or TRBV12-4 and TRBJ2-2; TCRdb indicates TRBD1, and absent DNA this call remains unverified. The CDR3 totals 14 residues. This CDR3 reads CASSPGINTGELFF.

J is TRBJ2-3 and V is TRBV29-1; TCRdb indicates TRBD2, and absent DNA this call remains unverified. Germline V gives CDR1 SQVTM, CDR2 ANQGSEA. The CDR3 runs to 13 residues. The CDR3 reads CSVVYGEADTQYF.

J is TRBJ2-2 and V is TRBV20-1; TCRdb picks TRBD2, but there is no DNA to check that call. This CDR3 has 15 amino acids. Per the germline V gene, CDR1 is DFQATT and CDR2 is SNEGSKA (reference sequence). CDR3 amino acids: CSAASGGLNTGELFF.

The J gene is TRBJ2-1, the V gene TRBV20-1; TCRdb's assignment of TRBD1 cannot be checked, as there is no DNA. Germline values: CDR1 DFQATT, CDR2 SNEGSKA (reference sequence). The CDR3 loop spans 14 amino acids. CDR3 in amino acids: CSAGGLDPYNEQFF.

The rearrangement joins TRBV7-8 to TRBJ2-1; without DNA, the TCRdb call of TRBD1 cannot be checked. CDR3 length equals 15 residues. Germline values: CDR1 SGHVS, CDR2 FQNEAQ. This CDR3 reads CASSLWRDPYNEQFF.

The chain employs TRBV6-2 or TRBV6-3 and TRBJ2-5; TCRdb reports TRBD2, a call that lacks DNA to check it against. CDR3 size: 14 residues. Germline-derived CDR1 and CDR2 are MNHEY and SVGEGT. This chain's CDR3 is CASSASSYQETQYF.

The chain has TRBV12-3 or TRBV12-4 and TRBJ1-4. This CDR3 is built from 13 residues. CDR3 protein: CASSFAPNEKLFF.

The chain recombines TRBV4-1 with TRBJ1-1. From germline, CDR1 is MGHRA and CDR2 YSYEKL. The CDR3 contains 14 residues. CDR3 region: CASTSGVMNTEAFF.

The J gene is TRBJ1-2, the V gene TRBV20-1. The CDR3 is made up of 14 amino acids. The germline V gene has CDR1 DFQATT and CDR2 SNEGSKA (reference sequence). The CDR3 spells CSARDLGPFYGYTF.

This chain uses TRBV20-1 with TRBJ2-7; without DNA, the TCRdb call of TRBD2 cannot be checked. Germline V gives CDR1 DFQATT, CDR2 SNEGSKA (reference sequence). The CDR3 is 16 residues long. CDR3: CSARDPTSGMFGEQYF.

V is TRBV12-5 and J is TRBJ2-5. Germline V lookup: CDR1 LGHNT, CDR2 FRNRAP. The CDR3 runs 12 residues. The chain's CDR3 is CASAAVQETQYF.

The rearrangement links TRBV6-1 to TRBJ2-7; TCRdb selects TRBD2, and the lack of DNA leaves this call unchecked. Germline V gene lookup returns CDR1 MNHNS and CDR2 SASEGT. The CDR3 has 15 residues. CDR3: CASRLGSGRAGEQYF.